Sequencing of this TCR beta chain was carried out in a study of T-cell memory formation after mild COVID-19. Study summary: Largely donor-specific TCR clusters were found. Findings of the study overall: Clones contracting across day 15 to 85 had a balanced CD4/CD8 profile; later expanding clones leaned CD4+. CD4+ contracting clones lay mainly in CM and EM, CD8+ ones in EMRA.

The V gene lost 7 bases and the J gene lost 3 bases, with 13 bases spanning the gap. This CDR3 region has 12 residues. The germline CDR1 and CDR2 sequences are SQVTM and ANQGSEA. This clonotype was detected a few times. Antigen: not known. From 5'RACE with constant-segment primers came TCR alpha and TCR beta cDNA libraries that carried sample barcodes and UMIs. One entry per CDR3 protein, called by TCRdb with MiXCR from the 5' RACE reads. Among hundreds of thousands of distinct CDR3 sequences, 25% to 30% were seen once, and the ten largest hold approximately 12%. This receptor was taken from an adult woman who had mild COVID-19 (a few samples of this study predate the infection). Cell type and time point are not known. Sequenced: PBMCs or a T cell subset sorted from them (not recorded which). The rearrangement joins TRBV29-1 to TRBJ2-7; perhaps TRBD1 as D (5 bases). The CDR3 region has the DNA TGCAGCGCAACTACAGGTTACTACGAGCAGTACTTC. Protein product: CSATTGYYEQYF.